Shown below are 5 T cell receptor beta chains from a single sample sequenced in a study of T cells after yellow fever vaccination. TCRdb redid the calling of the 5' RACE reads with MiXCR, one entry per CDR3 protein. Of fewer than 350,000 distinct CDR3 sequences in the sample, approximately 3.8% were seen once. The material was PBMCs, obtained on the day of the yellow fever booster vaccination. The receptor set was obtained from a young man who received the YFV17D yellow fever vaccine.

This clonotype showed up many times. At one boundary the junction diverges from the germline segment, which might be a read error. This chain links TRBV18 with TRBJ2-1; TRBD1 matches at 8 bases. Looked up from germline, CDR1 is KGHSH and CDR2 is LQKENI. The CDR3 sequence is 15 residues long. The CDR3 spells CASSPLPGQDNEKFF. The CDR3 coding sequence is TGTGCCAGCTCACCATTACCGGGACAGGACAATGAGAAGTTCTTC.

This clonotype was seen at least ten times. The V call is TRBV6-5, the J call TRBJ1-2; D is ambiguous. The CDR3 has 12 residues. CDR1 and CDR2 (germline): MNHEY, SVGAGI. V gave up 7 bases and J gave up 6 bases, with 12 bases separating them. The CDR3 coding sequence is TGTGCCAGCACTGCGGGAGTACATGGCTACACCTTC. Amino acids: CASTAGVHGYTF.

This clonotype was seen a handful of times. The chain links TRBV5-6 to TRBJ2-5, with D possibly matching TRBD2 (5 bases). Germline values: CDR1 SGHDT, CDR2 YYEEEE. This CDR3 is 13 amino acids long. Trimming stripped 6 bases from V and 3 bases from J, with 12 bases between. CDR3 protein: CASTGVPKETQYF. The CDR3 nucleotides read TGTGCCAGCACCGGGGTCCCGAAAGAGACCCAGTACTTC.

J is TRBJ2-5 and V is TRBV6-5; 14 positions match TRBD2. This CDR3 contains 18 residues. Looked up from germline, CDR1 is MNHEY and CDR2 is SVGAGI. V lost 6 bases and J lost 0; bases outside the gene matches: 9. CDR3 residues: CASSRGLAGGQDQETQYF. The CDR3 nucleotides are TGTGCCAGCAGCCGAGGACTAGCGGGGGGCCAGGACCAAGAGACCCAGTACTTC.

CDR3: CASSPRPSGGNQPQHF. For the CDR3, the DNA is TGTGCCAGCTCACCACGCCCGAGCGGTGGCAATCAGCCCCAGCATTTT. V usage is TRBV18 and J usage is TRBJ1-5; D remains unclear. V was shortened by 1 base and J by 2 bases, with 12 bases between the two germline ends. Germline assignment: CDR1 KGHSH and CDR2 LQKENI. The length of the CDR3 is 16 residues.